The clone carrying this T cell receptor (beta chain) counts as medium-sized. Its antigen is not identified. As processed by the authors: Junction-only sequences produced by ImmunoSEQ had no quality scores, so filtering differed. Produced via immunoSEQ multiplex PCR; TCRdb's table is partial and in-frame only. V and J calls and clone size follow that table, whereas D and trimming were derived from the DNA. Among a few hundred thousand clones listed, roughly 87% were seen once. The data belong to a study of shared clonotypes between healthy human individuals. Overall study results and limits: Non-shared clonotypes displayed generation probabilities falling below those of clonotypes present in all four donors.

Only Caucasian adults living in Nashville, Tennessee made up the donor group. CDR1 is MNHEY and CDR2 is SMNVEV in the germline V gene (reference sequence). The CDR3 contains 14 residues. Trimming removed 3 bases from V and 7 bases from J; junction bases left unmatched: 6. The specimen sequenced was memory CD8+ T cells sorted from blood. The subset is: CD45RO+ cells pooled with CCR7-negative TemRA cells. The J gene is TRBJ2-7, the V gene TRBV27, with TRBD2 matching 10 bases. This receptor was obtained from a man between 18 and 29 years old in good health. In DNA form, the CDR3 reads TGTGCCAGCAGTTTTCAGAGCGGGAGGGGGGAGCAGTACTTC. Residues: CASSFQSGRGEQYF.